This TCR beta chain was identified during a study of shared clonotypes between healthy human individuals. A remark on this clone: No antigen is known for it.

Genomic DNA (from each subset) was split evenly across several immunoSEQ plates. Assay used: immunoSEQ multiplex PCR; TCRdb lists only in-frame clones, some missing. The sample lists 300,000 or so clones, 74% occurring once. Findings and limits, study-wide: Shared across four donors were 4% to 5% of the naive CD4 clonotypes. In the sorted subsets, rarefaction showed sequencing was incomplete despite large depth.

Trimming cost V 4 bases and J 6 bases, with 9 bases left between them. The germline CDR1 and CDR2 sequences are SNHLY and FYNNEI. The CDR3 extends over 13 amino acids. V gene TRBV2 combines with J gene TRBJ1-4; the D is unclear. The sequence was collected from a man in his thirties or forties in good health. What was sequenced was memory CD4+ T cells sorted from blood. Subset here: CD45RA-negative fraction. The CDR3 loop reads CASSVGHYEKLFF. In DNA form, the CDR3 reads TGTGCCAGCAGTGTTGGTCACTATGAAAAACTGTTTTTT.